This TCR beta chain was identified in a study of blood T cells in healthy people across ages. Then a second PCR, running about 6 to 12 cycles, was carried out with a sample-barcoded 5' primer and a J-beta primer mix. A template-switch adaptor that had 12 random nucleotides put a tag on each cDNA molecule. Any given sample supplied a minimum of 3 million CDR3-containing paired-end reads. From the 5' RACE reads, TCRdb called clonotypes with MiXCR, one entry per CDR3 protein. This repertoire shows 380,000 or so distinct CDR3 sequences, 52% found once; its top ten account for under 65%. The CDR3 length is 19 residues.

The clonotype was recovered from a man between 60 and 75 years old in good health. V gene TRBV21-1 combines with J gene TRBJ2-7; the table's D call TRBD2 went unverified against the DNA. TRBV21-1 is tagged as a pseudogene. Sequenced sample: blood. CDR3 coding DNA: TGTGCCAGCAGCAAAGGACACGGGGAACTAGCGGGAGCAAAGTACGAGCAGTACTTC. This translates into CASSKGHGELAGAKYEQYF.